The entry below describes one T cell receptor beta chain. This clone has just one count. Its antigen is still unknown. No much larger clone is present one base from it, and per-base qualities are unavailable. The data were taken from a study of blood T cell repertoires in COVID-19 (dated by TCRdb to 2020 to 2022). Study-wide context: Collaborator samples came from the United States, Italy and Spain and covered acute and convalescent phases of COVID-19. The prospective study material was composed of cDNA or gDNA derived from T cells, B-cell-depleted T cells, or PBMCs. Deeply sampled blood TCRbeta repertoires from subjects exposed to, actively infected with, or recovered from COVID-19 were included in the dataset. The repertoires were released in a freely available public database meant as a resource for research on the immune response to SARS-CoV-2. The samples were drawn from two sources: the first 160 participants of the ongoing ImmuneRACE study, and 1,000 to 1,500 subjects contributed by 6 global collaborators. Nearly every sample came with metadata listing a de-identified subject ID, COVID-19 status, age in years and sex. Where HLA class I and class II types were available, the types were taken from metadata supplied by the sample provider, not from assay-based typing. Paper-wide results and their limitations: How much clinical and demographic metadata was included differed by source and by participant, and the metadata was provided uncurated.

V and J lose 4 bases and 2 bases, and a span of 9 bases separates them. From the cysteine up to the phenylalanine, the CDR3 has a length of 14 residues. Only the CDR3 DNA stays, 42 bases, in frame from base 1. Via the germline V gene, CDR1 is MDHEN and CDR2 SYDVKM. Collaborating institutions collected whole blood in K2EDTA tubes following their own protocols. For TCRbeta analysis, collaborators shipped samples as frozen whole blood, isolated PBMCs, or DNA extracted from either of those sample types. The immunoSEQ Assay, a bias-controlled multiplex PCR, was used to amplify TCRbeta CDR3 regions from genomic DNA. The source study handled its data this way. Nucleated cell counts per sample were estimated from amplification of reference gene primers within the assay. Sequence reads were collapsed and filtered to measure the absolute abundance of every unique TCRbeta CDR3 rearrangement. For each sample, productive Simpson clonality was calculated as the square root of Simpson's diversity index across productive rearrangements. In TCRdb, the immuneACCESS table is reduced to in-frame sequences with V and J assigned. These tables do not hold every clone; where another copy was compared, an unresolved V gene accounts for under half, and the others remain unexplained. The V and J calls and clone size are taken from that table; D and trimming were inferred from the DNA. The sample table holds around 140,000 clones, of which 84% were seen once. Roughly 4.8% of the sample rests with the top ten.

This TCR came from a human donor in a cohort sampled during active COVID-19. Sequencing was done on a sample of peripheral blood. This chain joins TRBV28 to TRBJ1-5; the D region possibly corresponds to TRBD1 (6 bases align). The CDR3 protein sequence reads: CASSSRQGNQPQHF. The nucleotide sequence reads as follows: TGTGCCAGCAGTTCCCGACAGGGCAATCAGCCCCAGCATTTT.